These 27 T cell receptor beta chains were sequenced from one sample in a study of T-cell reconstitution after alpha-beta-depleted transplantation in children. Researchers prepared the TCRbeta library using unique molecular identifiers, the study reports. TCRdb re-derived calls from the PCR reads in MiXCR, one entry per CDR3 protein. The sample has about 580,000 distinct CDR3 sequences; 27% are singletons. Sequencing was performed on PBMCs, taken before TCRalphabeta/CD19-depleted stem cell transplant. These receptors originate from a boy in the first two years of life with Wiskott-Aldrich syndrome, due to receive a stem cell transplant.

V gene TRBV24-1 combines with J gene TRBJ2-1, with TRBD2 matching 15 bases. Germline CDR1 reads KGHDR; CDR2 reads SFDVKD. This CDR3 region has 17 residues. The trim removed 4 bases at V and 8 bases at J, leaving 8 bases unmatched. CDR3 sequence: CATSDPTGTSGRHEQFF. In DNA, the CDR3 is TGTGCCACCAGTGACCCTACCGGGACTAGCGGGAGGCATGAGCAGTTCTTC.

This chain links TRBV24-1 with TRBJ1-2, with unresolved D. The CDR3 runs 11 residues. Trimming shortened V by 5 bases and J by 6 bases, and 6 bases separated the two germline ends. Germline loops: CDR1 KGHDR, CDR2 SFDVKD. CDR3 sequence (DNA): TGTGCCACCAGTGCCGGGGATGGCTACACCTTC. Translating gives CATSAGDGYTF.

V and J are TRBV6-1 and TRBJ2-3; no clear D. Trimming cost V 7 bases and J 0 bases, with 11 bases left between them. The CDR3 consists of 14 residues. Germline loops: CDR1 MNHNS, CDR2 SASEGT. The CDR3 coding sequence is TGTGCCAGCAAGATAACAGCAAGCACAGATACGCAGTATTTT. Its translation: CASKITASTDTQYF.

The chain couples TRBV20-1 to TRBJ2-6; D remains unclear. V dropped 0 bases and J dropped 0 bases, with 6 bases sitting between them. This CDR3 has 15 residues. Looked up from germline, CDR1 is DFQATT and CDR2 is SNEGSKA (reference sequence). The CDR3 is CSARDSISGANVLTF. In nucleotides, the CDR3 is TGCAGTGCTAGAGATTCCATCTCTGGGGCCAACGTCCTGACTTTC.

V usage is TRBV27 and J usage is TRBJ1-1; D uncertain. The germline CDR1 and CDR2 sequences are MNHEY and SMNVEV (reference sequence). This CDR3 contains 14 residues. Trimming removed 5 bases from V and 4 bases from J, with 14 bases in between. The CDR3 spells CASSPLGGLTEAFF. CDR3 bases: TGTGCCAGCAGTCCCCTAGGCGGGCTCACTGAAGCTTTCTTT.

V gene TRBV10-3 combines with J gene TRBJ2-2; D assignment may be TRBD1 or TRBD2 (5 bases each). Deletions cut 6 bases from V and 0 bases from J, with 14 bases between. The CDR3 runs to 16 residues. CDR1 ENHRY and CDR2 SYGVKD come from the germline V gene. In nucleotides, the CDR3 is TGTGCCATCAGCCTAACCGGGACGGCGAACACCGGGGAGCTGTTTTTT. This sequence encodes CAISLTGTANTGELFF.

This clonotype was detected a few times. V gene TRBV10-3 combines with J gene TRBJ2-1; D call uncertain. Germline V lookup: CDR1 ENHRY, CDR2 SYGVKD. This CDR3 is 12 amino acids long. The V gene lost 1 base and the J gene lost 8 bases, with 6 bases spanning the gap. CDR3 protein: CAISEYVDEQFF. The CDR3 coding sequence is TGTGCCATCAGTGAGTATGTCGATGAGCAGTTCTTC.

This clonotype was found a few times. This rearrangement joins TRBV9 to TRBJ2-3, with unresolved D. Germline V gene data show CDR1 as SGDLS and CDR2 as YYNGEE. The CDR3 consists of 15 residues. Deletions cut 1 base from V and 0 bases from J, with 9 bases between. The CDR3 loop is CASSVLASSTDTQYF. Written as DNA, the CDR3 is TGTGCCAGCAGCGTACTGGCGTCAAGCACAGATACGCAGTATTTT.

This clonotype appeared a few times. This CDR3 reads CSASGLAGGQRFSYNEQFF. The CDR3 DNA reads TGCAGTGCTAGCGGCCTAGCGGGAGGGCAAAGGTTCTCCTACAATGAGCAGTTCTTC. The chain combines TRBV20-1 with TRBJ2-1; 12 bases fit TRBD2. The V segment lost 3 bases and the J segment 0 bases; nucleotides outside the gene matches: 12. Germline values: CDR1 DFQATT, CDR2 SNEGSKA (reference sequence). The CDR3 has 19 amino acids.

This clonotype was picked up many times. The J gene is TRBJ2-7, the V gene TRBV7-2; no reliable D call. Germline CDR1 is SGHTA and CDR2 is FQGNSA. CDR3 length: 13 amino acids. Trimming removed 0 bases from V and 3 bases from J, with 6 bases in between. CDR3 nucleotides: TGTGCCAGCAGCTTAGCTCCGGGCTACGAGCAGTACTTC. Translating it yields CASSLAPGYEQYF.

This clonotype was detected only once. V is TRBV2 and J is TRBJ2-1; 9 bases match TRBD2. The germline CDR1 and CDR2 sequences are SNHLY and FYNNEI. The V segment lost 3 bases and the J segment 7 bases; nucleotides outside the gene matches: 13. This CDR3 comprises 17 residues. The CDR3 region is CASSDLLAGGPLNEQFF. CDR3 DNA sequence: TGTGCCAGCAGTGATCTCCTCGCGGGAGGGCCTCTGAATGAGCAGTTCTTC.

The chain combines TRBV18 with TRBJ2-7; 8 bases agree with TRBD2. Germline CDR1 is KGHSH and CDR2 is LQKENI. The CDR3 has 19 amino acids. The J segment lost 0 bases and the V segment lost 4 bases, leaving 17 bases of the junction unmatched. The CDR3 loop reads CASSLLGTSGFASSYEQYF. The CDR3 DNA follows: TGTGCCAGCTCACTGCTTGGCACTAGCGGTTTTGCAAGCTCCTACGAGCAGTACTTC.

This clonotype came up once. V and J are TRBV12-3 or TRBV12-4 and TRBJ2-1, with D tentatively TRBD2 (6 bases). This CDR3 region has 15 residues. With 4 bases removed from V and 6 bases from J, the gap between germline ends came to 16 bases. The chain's CDR3 is CASSSPSEKFNEQFF. DNA for the CDR3: TGTGCCAGCAGTTCCCCTAGCGAGAAATTCAATGAGCAGTTCTTC.

This chain links TRBV5-1 with TRBJ2-7; 9 bases match TRBD1. Germline V gives CDR1 SGHRS, CDR2 YFSETQ. The CDR3 runs 14 residues. J gave up 7 bases and V 3 bases, and 8 bases lay outside the gene matches. CDR3 DNA sequence: TGCGCCAGCAGCTCCTCCGGGACAGGGCGGGAGCAGTACTTC. Translated: CASSSSGTGREQYF.

This clonotype has just a few counts. The chain has TRBV6-1 and TRBJ2-3; TRBD1 is a possible D gene (6 bases). V shed 4 bases and J shed 0 bases, with 11 bases lying between them. The CDR3 spans 15 residues. Germline-derived CDR1 and CDR2 are MNHNS and SASEGT. Here the CDR3 DNA reads TGTGCCAGCAGTGTACAGGGATCTAGCACAGATACGCAGTATTTT. This encodes CASSVQGSSTDTQYF.

The chain recombines TRBV12-3 or TRBV12-4 with TRBJ1-5, with 7 bases matching TRBD1. Trimming took 5 bases from V and 2 from J; bases not matched to a gene: 6. This CDR3 is built from 15 residues. The CDR3 nucleotides are TGTGCCAGCAGTCCTGCAGGGGGAGGCAATCAGCCCCAGCATTTT. Residues: CASSPAGGGNQPQHF.

There are many counts of this clonotype. CDR3 nucleotide sequence: TGTGCCATCAGGGGACAGGGGGCCGGCACAGATACGCAGTATTTT. Its protein is CAIRGQGAGTDTQYF. The chain recombines TRBV10-3 with TRBJ2-3; TRBD1 matches 12 bases. Germline V CDR1 and CDR2: ENHRY, SYGVKD. This CDR3 spans 15 amino acids. Trimming cost V 6 bases and J 1 base; bases outside gene matches: 2.

The chain employs TRBV7-2 and TRBJ2-7; the D gene is possibly TRBD2 (6 bases). Germline V gene sequence: CDR1 SGHTA, CDR2 FQGNSA. The CDR3 runs to 15 residues. V was trimmed by 1 base and J by 10 bases, leaving 20 bases between them. In nucleotides, the CDR3 is TGTGCCAGCAGCTTAGTCGGACGGGACTTACGAAAACAGTACTTC. It is translated as CASSLVGRDLRKQYF.

This clonotype was found a few times. The genes are TRBV6-1 and TRBJ1-1, with D possibly matching TRBD1 (6 bases). Germline CDR1 is MNHNS and CDR2 is SASEGT. The CDR3 has 16 amino acids. V lost 6 bases, J lost 0 bases, and 17 bases lay in between. DNA of the CDR3: TGTGCCAGCAGCCGCGGGACATCTATCATGAACACTGAAGCTTTCTTT. Protein sequence: CASSRGTSIMNTEAFF.

The rearrangement links TRBV5-1 to TRBJ2-3, with 7 positions matching TRBD2. Germline CDR1 and CDR2: SGHRS and YFSETQ. The CDR3 is 16 residues long. With 3 bases clipped from V and 4 bases from J, the junction kept 11 bases outside the gene matches. This CDR3 is CASSSSGGSGADTQYF. In nucleotides, the CDR3 is TGCGCCAGCAGCTCCTCGGGTGGGAGCGGGGCAGATACGCAGTATTTT.

The chain links TRBV11-2 to TRBJ2-3; tentatively, D is TRBD2 (5 bases). Germline lookup yields CDR1 SGHAT and CDR2 FQNNGV. The germline V and J ends were trimmed by 5 bases and 2 bases, with 14 bases remaining between them. The CDR3 consists of 15 residues. Here the CDR3 reads CASSLRDSPTDTQYF. CDR3 DNA sequence: TGTGCCAGCAGCCTCCGGGATTCACCCACAGATACGCAGTATTTT.

This clonotype has at least ten counts. This chain connects TRBV5-1 to TRBJ2-5, with TRBD1 matching 7 bases. Germline-derived CDR1 and CDR2 are SGHRS and YFSETQ. This CDR3 has 15 amino acids. After removal of 0 bases from V and 2 bases from J, the junction contained 4 bases not matched to a gene. CDR3 sequence (DNA): TGCGCCAGCAGCTTGGGGGACAGAGGACAAGAGACCCAGTACTTC. Its translation is CASSLGDRGQETQYF.

The chain has TRBV25-1 and TRBJ2-7; a possible D gene is TRBD2 (5 bases). Trimming left V 1 base short and J 6 bases short, with 10 bases between. The germline V gene encodes CDR1 MGHDK and CDR2 SYGVNS. The CDR3 extends over 13 amino acids. CDR3 DNA sequence: TGTGCCAGCAGTGAATCAGCGGAGGTCGAGCAGTACTTC. Its protein product is CASSESAEVEQYF.

This clonotype was found a few times. The V gene is TRBV5-4, the J gene TRBJ1-2; 9 bases fit TRBD1. The trim removed 1 base at V and 3 bases at J, leaving 7 bases unmatched. The CDR3 has 16 residues. Germline-derived CDR1 and CDR2 are SGHNT and YYREEE (reference sequence). The CDR3 sequence is CASSLRTGVNYYGYTF. The CDR3 DNA is TGTGCCAGCAGCTTGCGGACAGGGGTTAATTACTATGGCTACACCTTC.

This clonotype occurred a few times. The chain combines TRBV29-1 with TRBJ1-2; D perhaps matches TRBD1 (6 bases). Germline V lookup: CDR1 SQVTM, CDR2 ANQGSEA. Trimming stripped 4 bases from V and 8 bases from J, with 14 bases between. This CDR3 is 12 amino acids long. In DNA, the CDR3 is TGCAGCGTTGGTCACAGGGCGGAGGGCTACACCTTC. The encoded protein is CSVGHRAEGYTF.

CDR3 sequence (DNA): TGTGCCAGCGGAAAGGGGAGAGGCACTGAAGCTTTCTTT. Protein sequence: CASGKGRGTEAFF. The chain combines TRBV7-2 with TRBJ1-1; the D gene is possibly TRBD1 (5 bases). V lost 8 bases and J 4 bases, leaving 14 bases between the germline ends. The CDR3 extends over 13 amino acids. CDR1 SGHTA and CDR2 FQGNSA come from the germline V gene.

The chain joins TRBV24-1 to TRBJ2-1, with TRBD2 identical over 8 bases. The CDR3 is made up of 16 amino acids. CDR1 is KGHDR, CDR2 SFDVKD, per germline. Trimming at V came to 3 bases and at J to 5 bases, leaving 8 bases not matched to a gene. The chain's CDR3 is CATSDSGRLWNNEQFF. The CDR3 region has the DNA TGTGCCACCAGTGATAGCGGGAGATTATGGAACAATGAGCAGTTCTTC.